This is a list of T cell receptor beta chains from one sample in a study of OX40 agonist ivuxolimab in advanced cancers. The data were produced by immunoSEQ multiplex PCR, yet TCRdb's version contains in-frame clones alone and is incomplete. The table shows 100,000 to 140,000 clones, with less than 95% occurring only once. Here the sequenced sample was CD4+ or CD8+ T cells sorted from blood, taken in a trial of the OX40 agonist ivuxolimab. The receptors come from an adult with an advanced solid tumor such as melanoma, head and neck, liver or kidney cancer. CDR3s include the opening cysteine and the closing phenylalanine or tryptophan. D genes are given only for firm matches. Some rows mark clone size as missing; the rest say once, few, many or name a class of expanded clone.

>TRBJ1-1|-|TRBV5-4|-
TGTGCCAGCACCTCTAGGGGGGGTGTGAACACTGAAGCTTTCTTT
CASTSRGGVNTEAFF
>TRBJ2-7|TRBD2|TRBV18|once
TGTGCCAGCTCACTTTCCGGGACTAGCGGGGTTGAGCAGTACTTC
CASSLSGTSGVEQYF
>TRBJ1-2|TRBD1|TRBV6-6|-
TGTGCCAGCAGTTACAGACAGGGGGGAACCGGCTACACCTTC
CASSYRQGGTGYTF
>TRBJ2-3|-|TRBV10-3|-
TGTGCCATCAGTGACCTACAGGGCCGGGCAGATACGCAGTATTTT
CAISDLQGRADTQYF
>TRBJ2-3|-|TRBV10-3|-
TGTGCCATCAGTGTGGTTGAGCGGGCAGACCCCTCAGATACGCAGTATTTT
CAISVVERADPSDTQYF
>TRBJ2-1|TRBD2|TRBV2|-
TGTGCCAGCAGTGAAGTGAGTCTAGCGGGATCCCTGTTCTTC
CASSEVSLAGSLFF
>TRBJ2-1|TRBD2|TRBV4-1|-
TGCGCCAGCAGCCAAGAGGGGACTAGCCTGTTGGAGCAGTTCTTC
CASSQEGTSLLEQFF
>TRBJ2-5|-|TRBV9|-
TGTGCCAGCAGCCCAGGGACGAATCGCGACCAAGAGACCCAGTACTTC
CASSPGTNRDQETQYF
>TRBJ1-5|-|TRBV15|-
TGTGCCACCAGCAGAGAAATCAATTCTGGCAATCAGCCCCAGCATTTT
CATSREINSGNQPQHF
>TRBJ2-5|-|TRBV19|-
TGTGCCAGTAAGACGCGAGAGACCCAGTACTTC
CASKTRETQYF
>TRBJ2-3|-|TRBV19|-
TGTGCCAGTAGTAAAAGGGAGGACAGCTTCACAGATACGCAGTATTTT
CASSKREDSFTDTQYF
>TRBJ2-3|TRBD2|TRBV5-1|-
TGCGCCAGCAGCTTGGGTTTTACTAGCGGGAGATCCACAGATACGCAGTATTTT
CASSLGFTSGRSTDTQYF
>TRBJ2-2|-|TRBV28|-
TGTGCCAGCAGGGGGACCCCCGCGAATATGGCCGGGGAGCTGTTTTTT
CASRGTPANMAGELFF
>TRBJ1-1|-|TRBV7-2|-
TGTGCCAGCAGCTTGACCCCCATGCGGACTGAAGCTTTCTTT
CASSLTPMRTEAFF
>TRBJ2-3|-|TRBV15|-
TGTGCCACCAGCAGAGATTTTGGCAGATACACAGATACGCAGTATTTT
CATSRDFGRYTDTQYF
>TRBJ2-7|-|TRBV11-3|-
TGTGCCAGCAGCTTAGATGGGTCAGGCGCCGAGCAGTACTTC
CASSLDGSGAEQYF
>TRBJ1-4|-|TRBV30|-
TGTGCCTGGAGTGTAGATGGGGCTGGTGAAAAACTGTTTTTT
CAWSVDGAGEKLFF
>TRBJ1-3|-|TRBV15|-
TGTGCCACCACCCAGGACCTCTCTGGAAACACCATATATTTT
CATTQDLSGNTIYF
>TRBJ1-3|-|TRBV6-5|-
TGTGCCAGCAGAAATACACAGGAAAGAGAATATTTT
CASRNTQEREYF
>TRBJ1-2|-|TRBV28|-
TGTGCCATCTCTGACGGACTTCAGGGCTACACCTTC
CAISDGLQGYTF
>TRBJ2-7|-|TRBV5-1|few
TGCGCCAGCAGCCTATGGACGGGGGAATCCTACGAGCAGTACTTC
CASSLWTGESYEQYF
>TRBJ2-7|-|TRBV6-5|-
TGTGCCAGCAGTTACCCGGGCCAGGTAGCCTACGAGCAGTACTTC
CASSYPGQVAYEQYF
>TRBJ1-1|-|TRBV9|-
TGTGCCAGCACCCCGGGCGTGGGGAACACTGAAGCTTTCTTT
CASTPGVGNTEAFF
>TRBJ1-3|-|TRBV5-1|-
TGCGCCAGCAGCTCAGGGTATGGAAACACCATATATTTT
CASSSGYGNTIYF
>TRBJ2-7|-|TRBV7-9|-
TGTGCCAGCAGCTTACGGGGGAATGTGTACGAGCAGTACTTC
CASSLRGNVYEQYF
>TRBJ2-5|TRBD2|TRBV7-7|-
TGTGCTAGCAGCTTAGGAGGAGGACTAGCGGAAGAGACCCAGTACTTC
CASSLGGGLAEETQYF
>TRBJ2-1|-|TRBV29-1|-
TGCAGCGTTGAGCCGCACGGGAGTAGGGACAATGAGCAGTTCTTC
CSVEPHGSRDNEQFF
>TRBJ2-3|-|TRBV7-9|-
TGTGCCAGCAGCTTATTTCCGGGCACAGATACGCAGTATTTT
CASSLFPGTDTQYF
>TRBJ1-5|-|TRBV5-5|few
TGTGCCAGCAGCGGATCTGACCAGCCCCAGCATTTT
CASSGSDQPQHF
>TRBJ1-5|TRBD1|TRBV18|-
TGTGCCAGCTCCCCGGGACAGGTGAATCAGCCCCAGCATTTT
CASSPGQVNQPQHF
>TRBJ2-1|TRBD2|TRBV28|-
TGTGCCAGCAGTTTAAATGTCCTAGCGGGGAATGAGCAGTTCTTC
CASSLNVLAGNEQFF
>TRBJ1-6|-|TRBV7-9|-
TGTGCCAGCAGCGGGCAACGGGGTAATTCACCCCTCCACTTT
CASSGQRGNSPLHF
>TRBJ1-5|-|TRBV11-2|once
TGTGCCAGCAGCTTAGTGGTACATCAGCCCCAGCATTTT
CASSLVVHQPQHF
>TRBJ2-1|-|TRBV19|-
TGTGCCAGCCGCAAAGGGCTAGGTCACTACAATGAGCAGTTCTTC
CASRKGLGHYNEQFF
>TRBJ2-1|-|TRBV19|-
TGTGCCAGTAGTATAAGGGAAACCTACAATGAGCAGTTCTTC
CASSIRETYNEQFF
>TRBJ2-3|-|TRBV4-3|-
TGCGCCAGCAGCCAAGGCGGGTCAAGCACAGATACGCAGTATTTT
CASSQGGSSTDTQYF
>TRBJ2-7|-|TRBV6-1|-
TGTGCCAGCTCAGGGTCCTCCTACGAGCAGTACTTC
CASSGSSYEQYF
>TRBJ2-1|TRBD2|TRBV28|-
TGTGCCAGCAGTTTATCAGGCGCTAGCGGGAGGTTTGAGCAGTTCTTC
CASSLSGASGRFEQFF
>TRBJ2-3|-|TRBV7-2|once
TGTGCCAGCAGCTTAGGGGGCGCAGCAGATACGCAGTATTTT
CASSLGGAADTQYF
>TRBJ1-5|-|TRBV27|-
TGTGCCAGCAGTTTAACCTTCAAGCAGCCCCAGCATTTT
CASSLTFKQPQHF
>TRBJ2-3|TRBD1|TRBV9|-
TGTGCCAGCAGCACGGACAGGGTCACAGATACGCAGTATTTT
CASSTDRVTDTQYF
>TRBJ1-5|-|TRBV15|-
TGTGCCACCAGCACCCCGGGTCAGCCCCAGCATTTT
CATSTPGQPQHF
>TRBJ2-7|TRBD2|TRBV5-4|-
TGTGCCAGCAGCCCCGCAGCGGGAATCTTCGAGCAGTACTTC
CASSPAAGIFEQYF
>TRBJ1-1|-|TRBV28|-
TGTGCCAGCAGCCGTAGCTCCGAAGCTTTCTTT
CASSRSSEAFF
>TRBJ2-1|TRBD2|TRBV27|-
TGTGCCAGCAGGGGGACTAGCGGGAGCTCCTACAATGAGCAGTTCTTC
CASRGTSGSSYNEQFF
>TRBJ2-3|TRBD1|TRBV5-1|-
TGCGCCAGCAGCCCTGGACAGGGGTCAGATACGCAGTATTTT
CASSPGQGSDTQYF
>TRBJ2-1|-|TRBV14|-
TGTGCCAGCAGCCATCAGCAGGCGGTCAAGACCTACAATGAGCAGTTCTTC
CASSHQQAVKTYNEQFF
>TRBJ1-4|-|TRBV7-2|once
TGTGCCAGCAGCTACCCAGGGGTAACAACTAATGAAAAACTGTTTTTT
CASSYPGVTTNEKLFF
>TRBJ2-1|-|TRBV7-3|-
TGTGCCAGCAGCTTCAAAGGAAGTGATGAGCAGTTCTTC
CASSFKGSDEQFF
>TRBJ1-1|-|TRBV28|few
TGTGCCAGCAGTCCCCTCCAGGGACACCCCGCTGAAGCTTTCTTT
CASSPLQGHPAEAFF